Listed below are T cell receptor beta chains from one sample, sequenced in a study of blood T cell repertoires in COVID-19. The repertoire was sequenced with immunoSEQ multiplex PCR; TCRdb's copy has only in-frame clones and lacks some. The table records some 70,000 clones, roughly 91% of them present only once. The material sequenced was peripheral blood. The source is a man aged 50-60 years with COVID-19, enrolled during active disease. Each CDR3 is given with its conserved first and last residue. D genes are given only for firm matches. For some rows the clone size is stated as once, few or many, or as a class when expanded; others skip it.

j_call | d_call | v_call | clone_size | cdr3_aa | cdr3_nt
TRBJ2-7 | TRBD2 | TRBV4-1 | . | CASSQSFTSGRYEQYF | TGCGCCAGCAGCCAAAGCTTTACTAGCGGGAGATACGAGCAGTACTTC
TRBJ2-3 | . | TRBV12-3/TRBV12-4 | . | CASSPSTDTQYF | TGTGCCAGCAGTCCCTCGACAGATACGCAGTATTTT
TRBJ2-3 | TRBD2 | TRBV7-6 | . | CASSLILAGGGTDTQYF | TGTGCCAGCAGCTTAATACTAGCGGGAGGAGGTACAGATACGCAGTATTTT
TRBJ1-4 | . | TRBV7-2 | . | CASSPWGATNEKLFF | TGTGCCAGCAGCCCCTGGGGGGCAACTAATGAAAAACTGTTTTTT
TRBJ1-5 | . | TRBV28 | once | CASSFFNVGRHNQPQHF | TGTGCCAGCAGCTTTTTTAATGTGGGCAGACACAATCAGCCCCAGCATTTT
TRBJ2-5 | . | TRBV7-9 | . | CASSLGVLSGETQYF | TGTGCCAGCAGCTTAGGCGTTTTGTCGGGGGAGACCCAGTACTTC
TRBJ2-3 | TRBD2 | TRBV4-1 | . | CASSPRTSGSGADTQYF | TGCGCCAGCAGCCCCCGGACTAGCGGGAGTGGGGCAGATACGCAGTATTTT
TRBJ1-6 | TRBD1 | TRBV5-1 | . | CASSPRTGENSPLHF | TGCGCCAGCAGCCCTCGGACAGGAGAAAATTCACCCCTCCACTTT
TRBJ1-1 | . | TRBV28 | . | CASSLPGSEAFF | TGTGCCAGCAGTTTACCCGGGTCTGAAGCTTTCTTT
TRBJ1-4 | . | TRBV28 | . | CASSSDEKLFF | TGTGCCAGCAGTTCTGATGAAAAACTGTTTTTT
TRBJ2-7 | TRBD2 | TRBV6-5 | . | CASSYGGESYEQYF | TGTGCCAGCAGTTACGGGGGGGAATCCTACGAGCAGTACTTC
TRBJ2-7 | TRBD2 | TRBV10-3 | few | CASRPLLAGTYEQYF | TGTGCCTCTCGGCCGTTACTAGCGGGCACCTACGAGCAGTACTTC
TRBJ1-4 | . | TRBV10-2 | . | CASSETGTYANEKLFF | TGCGCCAGCAGTGAAACCGGGACTTATGCTAATGAAAAACTGTTTTTT
TRBJ1-6 | . | TRBV7-2 | . | CASSLIGGPFNSPLHF | TGTGCCAGCAGCTTAATCGGAGGGCCTTTTAATTCACCCCTCCACTTT
TRBJ2-5 | . | TRBV9 | . | CASSATAGTQETQYF | TGTGCCAGCAGCGCAACAGCCGGGACTCAAGAGACCCAGTACTTC
TRBJ1-2 | . | TRBV7-9 | . | CASSPHGRGNYGYTF | TGTGCCAGCAGCCCCCACGGTCGGGGGAACTATGGCTACACCTTC
TRBJ2-3 | . | TRBV25-1 | . | CASHGMSTDTQYF | TGTGCCAGCCACGGTATGAGCACAGATACGCAGTATTTT
TRBJ2-2 | . | TRBV4-3 | . | CASSLLAPPNTGELFF | TGCGCCAGCAGCCTTCTAGCGCCCCCGAACACCGGGGAGCTGTTTTTT
TRBJ1-1 | . | TRBV5-1 | . | CASSLAPAGNTEAFF | TGCGCCAGCAGCTTGGCCCCGGCAGGGAACACTGAAGCTTTCTTT
TRBJ2-7 | TRBD2 | TRBV11-3 | . | CASSLVPGQGGLAGNYEQYF | TGTGCCAGCAGCTTAGTACCCGGACAGGGGGGACTAGCGGGGAACTACGAGCAGTACTTC
TRBJ1-1 | . | TRBV7-8 | . | CASSLARGNTEAFF | TGTGCCAGCAGCTTAGCCCGAGGGAACACTGAAGCTTTCTTT
TRBJ2-1 | TRBD2 | TRBV13 | . | CASSLGGGLAGMGSNEQFF | TGTGCCAGCAGCTTAGGCGGAGGACTAGCGGGAATGGGGAGCAATGAGCAGTTCTTC
TRBJ2-1 | TRBD1 | TRBV5-6 | . | CASIAWDRGKNEQFF | TGTGCCAGCATCGCTTGGGACAGGGGAAAGAATGAGCAGTTCTTC
TRBJ2-5 | TRBD2 | TRBV7-3 | . | CASSLGGLAGAGQETQYF | TGTGCCAGCAGCTTGGGGGGACTAGCGGGAGCAGGCCAAGAGACCCAGTACTTC
TRBJ2-7 | . | TRBV2 | once | CATYQGPHEQYF | TGTGCCACCTATCAGGGCCCCCACGAGCAGTACTTC
TRBJ2-1 | TRBD2 | TRBV2 | . | CASSAWGGAGKDEQFF | TGTGCCAGCAGTGCATGGGGAGGGGCAGGGAAGGATGAGCAGTTCTTC
TRBJ2-3 | TRBD2 | TRBV30 | once | CAWSPRTSGRAAGTDTQYF | TGTGCCTGGAGTCCGAGGACTAGCGGGAGGGCGGCGGGCACAGATACGCAGTATTTT
TRBJ1-1 | TRBD1 | TRBV14 | . | CASSHGRGAEAFF | TGTGCCAGCAGCCATGGCAGGGGGGCTGAAGCTTTCTTT
TRBJ2-3 | TRBD1 | TRBV11-1 | once | CASRRDRGTDTQYF | TGTGCCAGCAGGCGGGACAGGGGCACAGATACGCAGTATTTT
TRBJ1-2 | TRBD1 | TRBV12-3/TRBV12-4 | . | CASSTTGVYGYTF | TGTGCCAGCAGTACGACAGGGGTGTATGGCTACACCTTC
TRBJ1-4 | . | TRBV11-2 | . | CASSFGSGEKLFF | TGTGCCAGCAGCTTCGGGTCCGGGGAAAAACTGTTTTTT
TRBJ1-4 | TRBD1 | TRBV4-2 | . | CASSQEDRGLEKLFF | TGTGCCAGCAGCCAAGAGGACAGGGGGCTTGAAAAACTGTTTTTT
TRBJ2-7 | . | TRBV5-1 | . | CASSLLGLAEGEQYF | TGCGCCAGCAGCTTGTTGGGACTGGCAGAGGGCGAGCAGTACTTC
TRBJ1-1 | . | TRBV27 | . | CASSSPGVTEAFF | TGTGCCAGCAGTTCTCCAGGGGTCACTGAAGCTTTCTTT
TRBJ2-3 | TRBD2 | TRBV5-6 | . | CASSLTPGLAATDTQYF | TGTGCCAGCAGCTTGACGCCGGGACTAGCGGCCACAGATACGCAGTATTTT
TRBJ1-2 | TRBD1 | TRBV5-1 | . | CASSLSPTGTGANGYTF | TGCGCCAGCAGCTTGTCTCCAACCGGGACAGGGGCGAATGGCTACACCTTC
TRBJ1-1 | TRBD1 | TRBV7-9 | once | CASSVGRTGGEAFF | TGTGCCAGCAGCGTAGGAAGGACAGGGGGTGAAGCTTTCTTT
TRBJ2-3 | TRBD2 | TRBV6-5 | . | CASSYVAGEVGDTQYF | TGTGCCAGCAGTTACGTTGCGGGAGAGGTAGGAGATACGCAGTATTTT
TRBJ2-5 | TRBD2 | TRBV19 | . | CASRPGTKETQYF | TGTGCCAGTAGGCCCGGGACTAAGGAGACCCAGTACTTC
TRBJ2-5 | TRBD2 | TRBV4-3 | . | CASSQVGTIQETQYF | TGCGCCAGCAGCCAAGTAGGGACTATTCAAGAGACCCAGTACTTC
TRBJ2-7 | TRBD2 | TRBV14 | . | CASSPGLAGGPYEQYF | TGTGCCAGCAGTCCGGGACTAGCGGGAGGGCCCTACGAGCAGTACTTC
TRBJ1-5 | . | TRBV6-2/TRBV6-3 | once | CASSYGNSNQPQHF | TGTGCCAGCAGTTACGGCAATAGCAATCAGCCCCAGCATTTT
TRBJ2-1 | . | TRBV11-3 | . | CASSFSRDEQFF | TGTGCCAGCAGCTTCTCGCGGGATGAGCAGTTCTTC